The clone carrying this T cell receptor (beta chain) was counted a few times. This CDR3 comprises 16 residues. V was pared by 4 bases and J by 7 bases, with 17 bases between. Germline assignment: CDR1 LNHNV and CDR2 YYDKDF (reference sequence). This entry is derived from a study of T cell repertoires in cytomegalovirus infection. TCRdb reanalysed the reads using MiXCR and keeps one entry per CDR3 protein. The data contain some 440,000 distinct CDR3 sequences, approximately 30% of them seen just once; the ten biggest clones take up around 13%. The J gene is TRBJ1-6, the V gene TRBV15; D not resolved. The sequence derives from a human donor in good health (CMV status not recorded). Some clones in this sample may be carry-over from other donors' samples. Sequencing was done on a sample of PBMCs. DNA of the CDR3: TGTGCCACCAGCACGGTATCGGCCGGACCCAATTCACCCCTCCACTTT. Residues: CATSTVSAGPNSPLHF.